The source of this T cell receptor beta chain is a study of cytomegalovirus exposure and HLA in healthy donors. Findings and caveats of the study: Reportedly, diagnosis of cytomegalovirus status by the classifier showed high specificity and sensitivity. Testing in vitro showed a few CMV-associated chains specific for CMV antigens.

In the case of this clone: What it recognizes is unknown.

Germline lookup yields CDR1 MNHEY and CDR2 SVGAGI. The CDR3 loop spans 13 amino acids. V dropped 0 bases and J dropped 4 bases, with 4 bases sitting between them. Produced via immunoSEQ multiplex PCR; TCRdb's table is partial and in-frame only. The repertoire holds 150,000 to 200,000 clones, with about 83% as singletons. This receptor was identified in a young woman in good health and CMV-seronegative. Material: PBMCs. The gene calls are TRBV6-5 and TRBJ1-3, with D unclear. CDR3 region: CASSYSAGNTIYF. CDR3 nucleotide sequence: TGTGCCAGCAGTTACTCGGCCGGAAACACCATATATTTT.